The rows below give T cell receptor beta chains drawn from one sample of a study of long-term antiretroviral therapy in people with HIV. Method: immunoSEQ multiplex PCR; TCRdb's copy keeps in-frame clones and lacks some. Of 15,000 to 20,000 clones listed, about 80% are singletons. This material consisted of unsorted PBMCs, taken 0.3 years before starting antiretroviral therapy. These receptors were taken from a man aged 45-60 years with HIV. Each CDR3 is given with its conserved first and last residue. Fields, in order: D gene, clone size, V gene, J gene, CDR3 DNA, CDR3 protein. The D gene is left open where the match is weak. Size tells how often a clone was seen (once, few, many) or the class of an expanded clone, and some rows leave it out.

d_gene: .; abundance: .; v_gene: TRBV7-2; j_gene: TRBJ1-1; CDR3nt: TGTGCCAGCAGTTTTAGGGGGGTGAACACTGAAGCTTTCTTT; CDR3aa: CASSFRGVNTEAFF
d_gene: .; abundance: .; v_gene: TRBV4-3; j_gene: TRBJ2-7; CDR3nt: TGCGCCAGCAGCCAAGATGCGGGGTGGGACTACGAGCAGTACTTC; CDR3aa: CASSQDAGWDYEQYF
d_gene: TRBD1; abundance: .; v_gene: TRBV9; j_gene: TRBJ1-5; CDR3nt: TGTGCCAGCAGCGTTTCAGGGGGAACCAATCAGCCCCAGCATTTT; CDR3aa: CASSVSGGTNQPQHF
d_gene: .; abundance: .; v_gene: TRBV7-9; j_gene: TRBJ2-1; CDR3nt: TGTGCCAGCAGCTTAATTGACTACAATGAGCAGTTCTTC; CDR3aa: CASSLIDYNEQFF
d_gene: .; abundance: .; v_gene: TRBV5-4; j_gene: TRBJ2-1; CDR3nt: TGTGCCAGCAGCTTGGGGCAGGGGTATGAGCAGTTCTTC; CDR3aa: CASSLGQGYEQFF
d_gene: .; abundance: .; v_gene: TRBV15; j_gene: TRBJ2-2; CDR3nt: TGTGCCACCAGCAGAGATCGAGAGATTACCGGGGAGCTGTTTTTT; CDR3aa: CATSRDREITGELFF
d_gene: .; abundance: .; v_gene: TRBV7-8; j_gene: TRBJ1-1; CDR3nt: TGTGCCAGCAGTCTAGGGTCCGGAAGTGCGAACACTGAAGCTTTCTTT; CDR3aa: CASSLGSGSANTEAFF
d_gene: .; abundance: .; v_gene: TRBV21-1; j_gene: TRBJ1-2; CDR3nt: TGTGCCAGCAGCAAAGTCCGGCGGCCCCCAGGCTATGGCTACACCTTC; CDR3aa: CASSKVRRPPGYGYTF
d_gene: .; abundance: .; v_gene: TRBV30; j_gene: TRBJ2-5; CDR3nt: TGTGCCTGGAGTGTTACTAGCTTCGAGACCCAGTACTTC; CDR3aa: CAWSVTSFETQYF
d_gene: TRBD1; abundance: .; v_gene: TRBV5-5; j_gene: TRBJ1-5; CDR3nt: TGTGCCAGCAGCTTGGTTTGGCAGGGGGCGCGTATATATCAGCCCCAGCATTTT; CDR3aa: CASSLVWQGARIYQPQHF
d_gene: .; abundance: .; v_gene: TRBV12-5; j_gene: TRBJ2-5; CDR3nt: TGTGCTAGTGGTTTGCCCCAAAAGAGGGCCCAGTACTTC; CDR3aa: CASGLPQKRAQYF
d_gene: .; abundance: once; v_gene: TRBV6-5; j_gene: TRBJ2-5; CDR3nt: TGTGCCAGCAGTTTTAAAGCGGTTCAAGAGACCCAGTACTTC; CDR3aa: CASSFKAVQETQYF
d_gene: .; abundance: .; v_gene: TRBV2; j_gene: TRBJ2-7; CDR3nt: TGTGCCAGCAGTGAGATCCGGGACGGAGCCTACGAGCAGTACTTC; CDR3aa: CASSEIRDGAYEQYF
d_gene: .; abundance: .; v_gene: TRBV2; j_gene: TRBJ1-5; CDR3nt: TGTGCCAGCAGAGGACGGGGGGCCTATAGCAATCAGCCCCAGCATTTT; CDR3aa: CASRGRGAYSNQPQHF
d_gene: TRBD1; abundance: .; v_gene: TRBV28; j_gene: TRBJ2-7; CDR3nt: TGTGCCAGCAGTTTGTCTCAGGTGGACAGGGACTTC; CDR3aa: CASSLSQVDRDF
d_gene: .; abundance: few; v_gene: TRBV27; j_gene: TRBJ1-3; CDR3nt: TGTGCCAGCAGTTACACAGGGTTCTCTGGAAACACCATATATTTT; CDR3aa: CASSYTGFSGNTIYF
d_gene: .; abundance: .; v_gene: TRBV11-3; j_gene: TRBJ1-4; CDR3nt: TGTGCCAGCAGCCTTTCGGGAGGGAATGAAAAACTGTTTTTT; CDR3aa: CASSLSGGNEKLFF
d_gene: TRBD2; abundance: .; v_gene: TRBV30; j_gene: TRBJ2-3; CDR3nt: TGTGCCTGGGAGACAGGACTAGCGGGGGGGGGCACAGATACGCAGTATTTT; CDR3aa: CAWETGLAGGGTDTQYF
d_gene: .; abundance: .; v_gene: TRBV15; j_gene: TRBJ1-5; CDR3nt: TGTGCCACCAGCAGAGATAGGGGGGCCGGGCAGCCCCAGCATTTT; CDR3aa: CATSRDRGAGQPQHF
d_gene: .; abundance: .; v_gene: TRBV21-1; j_gene: TRBJ1-5; CDR3nt: TGTGCCAGCAGCCTTGGACTCAAAGGGAACTGCAATCAGCCCCAGCATTTT; CDR3aa: CASSLGLKGNCNQPQHF
d_gene: .; abundance: .; v_gene: TRBV30; j_gene: TRBJ1-3; CDR3nt: TGTGCCTGGAGTCGGGGCAGGGAAAACACCATATATTTT; CDR3aa: CAWSRGRENTIYF
d_gene: TRBD2; abundance: .; v_gene: TRBV4-3; j_gene: TRBJ2-1; CDR3nt: TGCGCCAGCAGCCAAGATGGGGCGGGAGGGCCCAATGAGCAGTTCTTC; CDR3aa: CASSQDGAGGPNEQFF
d_gene: .; abundance: .; v_gene: TRBV30; j_gene: TRBJ1-4; CDR3nt: TGTGCCTGGAGTGTACATCCTCTCGGCGAAAAACTGTTTTTT; CDR3aa: CAWSVHPLGEKLFF
d_gene: .; abundance: few; v_gene: TRBV5-5; j_gene: TRBJ2-3; CDR3nt: TGTGCCAGCAGTTCTGTGTCTGGGCTCACAGATACGCAGTATTTT; CDR3aa: CASSSVSGLTDTQYF
d_gene: .; abundance: .; v_gene: TRBV6-4; j_gene: TRBJ1-5; CDR3nt: TGTGCCAGCAGTGCGACCGGGGGACATAGCAATCAGCCCCAGCATTTT; CDR3aa: CASSATGGHSNQPQHF